The source of this T cell receptor beta chain is a study of CD8 T cells in ankylosing spondylitis. Study observations and caveats: Within matched ankylosing spondylitis synovial fluid, disease-linked clones were reportedly significantly enriched. Reactive arthritis synovial fluid and blood were previously reported to contain some motif variants. There was a TCR beta motif, made of 7 or 8 highly homologous variants, that appeared characteristic of ankylosing spondylitis blood.

Details on this clonotype: What it binds is unknown.

The TCR beta libraries were generated through quantitative 5'-RACE incorporating molecular barcodes. One entry per CDR3 protein, called by TCRdb with MiXCR from the 5' RACE reads. The repertoire includes 700,000 or so distinct CDR3 sequences, around 20% of them detected once, and about 19% sits in the top ten. The CDR3 is 20 residues long. Germline CDR1 reads KGHDR; CDR2 reads SFDVKD. V was pared by 3 bases and J by 4 bases, with 12 bases of the junction left unmatched. The chain has TRBV24-1 and TRBJ2-3; 16 bases are shared with TRBD2. The sample consisted of blood, either unsorted or a sorted T cell fraction (not recorded which). The sequence was obtained from a male donor with ankylosing spondylitis. CDR3 nucleotides: TGTGCCACCAGTGATCCGGGACTAGCGGGAGGGCAGTCCCAACCAGATACGCAGTATTTT. Translating it yields CATSDPGLAGGQSQPDTQYF.